This entry lists 5 T cell receptor beta chains sequenced from one sample in a study of T cells after posttransplantation cyclophosphamide. Treatment was busulfan-fludarabine conditioning, a marrow graft, and cyclophosphamide on days +3 and +4. Only in-frame clones appear in the TCRdb table, and some are missing; sequencing was by immunoSEQ multiplex PCR. The profile covers 30,000 to 45,000 clones, with roughly 78% appearing a single time and around 8.1% taken by the ten largest. The starting material was CD4+ T cells sorted from blood, obtained roughly 1,900 days after a stem cell transplant with posttransplant cyclophosphamide. The source of these receptors is a female patient in her forties who received an allogeneic stem cell transplant from a related donor, was CMV-positive, and had no GVHD. Some T cells may be the graft donor's.

The chain couples TRBV15 to TRBJ2-5, with 11 bases that match TRBD1. CDR3 size: 16 residues. The germline V gene encodes CDR1 LNHNV and CDR2 YYDKDF (reference sequence). J was trimmed by 4 bases and V by 5 bases; bases with no gene match: 9. The CDR3 DNA follows: TGTGCCACCAGCTCCTGGACAGGGGGCGCCCCAGAGACCCAGTACTTC. It encodes CATSSWTGGAPETQYF.

CDR3 residues: CASSVAGGSEEKLFF. CDR3 nucleotides: TGTGCCAGCAGTGTAGCGGGGGGGAGTGAAGAAAAACTGTTTTTT. V gene TRBV25-1 combines with J gene TRBJ1-4; perhaps TRBD1 as D (5 bases). CDR3 length: 15 residues. The V and J ends lost 4 bases and 8 bases respectively, with 17 bases between them. In germline, CDR1 is MGHDK, CDR2 SYGVNS.

This clone was seen only a few times. The V and J genes are TRBV6-5 and TRBJ2-5; 7 bases agree with TRBD1. The CDR3 is 15 residues long. Trimming took 5 bases from V and 5 from J; bases not matched to a gene: 11. The germline gives CDR1 MNHEY, CDR2 SVGAGI. CDR3 loop: CASSPSQGIGETQYF. For the CDR3, the DNA is TGTGCCAGCAGTCCCTCACAGGGGATAGGGGAGACCCAGTACTTC.

The genes are TRBV5-1 and TRBJ1-3, with 7 bases that match TRBD1. The CDR3 has 17 amino acids. Germline V gives CDR1 SGHRS, CDR2 YFSETQ. The J segment lost 1 base and the V segment lost 2 bases, leaving 9 bases of the junction unmatched. The CDR3 nucleotides are TGCGCCAGCAGCTTCCTGCCCTCGGGACAGTCTGGAAACACCATATATTTT. Its protein product is CASSFLPSGQSGNTIYF.

CDR3 nucleotides: TGTGCTAGTGGTTTGGTAGGGACAGCCCTTAACGAGCAGTACTTC. Translation gives CASGLVGTALNEQYF. The chain recombines TRBV12-5 with TRBJ2-5, with TRBD1 matching 7 bases. The closer fit of TRBJ2-7 to the DNA end suggests the J call may be wrong. CDR1 and CDR2 (germline): LGHNT, FRNRAP. This CDR3 has 15 amino acids.